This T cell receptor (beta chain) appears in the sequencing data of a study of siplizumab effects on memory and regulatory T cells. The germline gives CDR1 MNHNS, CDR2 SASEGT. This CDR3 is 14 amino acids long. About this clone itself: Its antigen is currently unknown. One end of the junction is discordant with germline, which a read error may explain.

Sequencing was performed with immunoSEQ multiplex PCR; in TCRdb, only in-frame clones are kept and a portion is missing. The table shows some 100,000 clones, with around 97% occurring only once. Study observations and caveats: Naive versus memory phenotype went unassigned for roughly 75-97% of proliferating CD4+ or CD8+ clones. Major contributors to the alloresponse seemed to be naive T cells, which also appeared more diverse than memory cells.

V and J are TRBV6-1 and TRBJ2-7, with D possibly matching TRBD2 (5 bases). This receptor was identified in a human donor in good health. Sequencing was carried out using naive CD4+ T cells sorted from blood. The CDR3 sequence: CTSSGIAGSYEQYF. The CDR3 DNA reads TGTACCAGCAGTGGAATCGCGGGCTCCTACGAGCAGTACTTC.